This TCR beta chain was obtained from a study of cytomegalovirus exposure and HLA in healthy donors. This CDR3 region has 14 residues. V was clipped by 6 bases and J by 5 bases; unmatched bases: 7. Germline V lookup: CDR1 LNHDA, CDR2 SQIVND (reference sequence). The study ran its PCR with 60 Vbeta and 13 Jbeta primers. Profiled with immunoSEQ multiplex PCR; TCRdb holds only in-frame clones, not every one. The data contain over 150,000 clones, about 76% of them singletons. The receptor was derived from a woman between 35 and 50 years old in good health and CMV-seropositive. Sequenced material: PBMCs. The chain joins TRBV19 to TRBJ2-3; 8 bases align to TRBD2. CDR3 sequence: CASSSGSNVDTQYF. CDR3 sequence (DNA): TGTGCCAGTAGCAGCGGGAGTAACGTAGATACGCAGTATTTT.